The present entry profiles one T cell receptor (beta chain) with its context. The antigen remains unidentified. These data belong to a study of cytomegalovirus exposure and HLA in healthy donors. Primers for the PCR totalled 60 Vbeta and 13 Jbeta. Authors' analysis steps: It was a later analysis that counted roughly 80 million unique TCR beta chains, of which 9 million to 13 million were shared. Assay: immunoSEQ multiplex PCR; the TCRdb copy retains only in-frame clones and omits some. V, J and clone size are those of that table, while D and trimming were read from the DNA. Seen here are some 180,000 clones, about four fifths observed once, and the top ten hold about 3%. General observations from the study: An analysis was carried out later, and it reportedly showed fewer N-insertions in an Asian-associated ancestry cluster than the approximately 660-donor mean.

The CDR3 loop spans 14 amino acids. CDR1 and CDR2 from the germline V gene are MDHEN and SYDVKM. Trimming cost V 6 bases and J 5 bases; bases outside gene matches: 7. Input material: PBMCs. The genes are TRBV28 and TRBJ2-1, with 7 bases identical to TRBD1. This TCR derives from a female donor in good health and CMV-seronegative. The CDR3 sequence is CASSRQGRDNEQFF. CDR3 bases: TGTGCCAGCAGCCGACAGGGCAGGGACAATGAGCAGTTCTTC. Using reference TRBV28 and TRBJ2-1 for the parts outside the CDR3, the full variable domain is DVKVTQSSRYLVKRTGEKVFLECVQDMDHENMFWYRQDPGLGLRLIYFSYDVKMKEKGDIPEGYSVSREKKERFSLILESASTNQTSMYLCASSRQGRDNEQFFGPGTRLTVL.